One sample yielded the 5 T cell receptor beta chains listed below, sequenced in a study of a mutant IDH1 vaccine in newly diagnosed glioma. Noted time point: week 35, safety follow-up. Mutant IDH1 20-mer peptide, at 300 ug, made up each vaccine dose, with topical imiquimod. Their antigen targets remain unknown. Here immunoSEQ multiplex PCR was the method, and the copy in TCRdb shows in-frame clones only, minus some. The sample lists roughly 69,000 clones, around 86% seen once, with 2% in the top ten. The specimen comprised PBMCs, sampled from a glioma patient whose treatment included an IDH1 peptide vaccine. All receptors come from a man aged 25 to 40 with glioma.

This rearrangement joins TRBV14 to TRBJ2-7; D may be TRBD1 (6 bases). This CDR3 has 13 amino acids. Germline CDR1 reads SGHDN; CDR2 reads FVKESK. The V gene lost 0 bases and the J gene lost 11 bases, with 14 bases spanning the gap. CDR3 in DNA: TGTGCCAGCAGCCAAGATCAATTCAGGGGCAAGTACTTC. Protein product: CASSQDQFRGKYF.

The rearrangement joins TRBV30 to TRBJ2-2; 8 bases are a match to TRBD2. The CDR3 runs to 13 residues. Trimming at V came to 2 bases and at J to 6 bases, leaving 2 bases not matched to a gene. Germline CDR1 and CDR2: GTSNPN and SVGIG (reference sequence). As DNA, the CDR3 is TGTGCCTGGAGTTCGGGGGGGTCCGGGGAGCTGTTTTTT. Its translation: CAWSSGGSGELFF.

The chain has TRBV7-2 and TRBJ1-1; D not certain. V lost 3 bases, J lost 2 bases, and 10 bases lay in between. This CDR3 spans 14 amino acids. From germline, CDR1 is SGHTA and CDR2 FQGNSA. CDR3 residues: CASSFTETNTEAFF. The CDR3, as DNA: TGTGCCAGCAGCTTTACAGAGACCAACACTGAAGCTTTCTTT. Looking up the rest from reference TRBV7-2 and TRBJ1-1 gives the full variable domain: GAGVSQSPSNKVTEKGKDVELRCDPISGHTALYWYRQSLGQGLEFLIYFQGNSAPDKSGLPSDRFSAERTGGSVSTLTIQRTQQEDSAVYLCASSFTETNTEAFFGQGTRLTVV.

This clone came up once. The chain links TRBV9 to TRBJ1-2, with TRBD1 matching 9 bases. CDR1 and CDR2 (germline): SGDLS, YYNGEE. J was trimmed by 5 bases and V by 2 bases; bases with no gene match: 7. The CDR3 sequence is 15 residues long. The chain's CDR3 is CASSVSQGAQYGYTF. CDR3 nucleotide sequence: TGTGCCAGCAGCGTTTCACAGGGGGCTCAATATGGCTACACCTTC. The whole variable domain, filled in from reference TRBV9 and TRBJ1-2, reads DSGVTQTPKHLITATGQRVTLRCSPRSGDLSVYWYQQSLDQGLQFLIQYYNGEERAKGNILERFSAQQFPDLHSELNLSSLELGDSALYFCASSVSQGAQYGYTFGSGTRLTVV.

The J gene is TRBJ1-1, the V gene TRBV5-1; D gene unclear. The V gene lost 0 bases and the J gene lost 5 bases, with 8 bases spanning the gap. Germline assignment: CDR1 SGHRS and CDR2 YFSETQ. The CDR3 is 13 residues long. CDR3 protein: CASSLEAATEAFF. The CDR3 nucleotides read TGCGCCAGCAGCTTGGAGGCGGCAACTGAAGCTTTCTTT.